The 22 T cell receptor beta chains in this list originate from one sample, sequenced in a study of OX40 agonist ivuxolimab in advanced cancers. Generated by immunoSEQ multiplex PCR, the TCRdb table keeps only in-frame clones and is missing some. The sample contains about 100,000 clones, approximately 89% of which appear only once. The sequencing used CD4+ or CD8+ T cells sorted from blood, collected in a trial of the OX40 agonist ivuxolimab. These receptors originate from an adult with an advanced solid tumor such as melanoma, head and neck, liver or kidney cancer.

This chain uses TRBV19 with TRBJ1-5; no clear D. The V and J ends lost 2 bases and 8 bases respectively, with 10 bases between them. Germline V gene sequence: CDR1 LNHDA, CDR2 SQIVND (reference sequence). CDR3 length: 13 residues. The DNA of the CDR3 is TGTGCCAGTAGTATAAGCTCCCGGGAGCCCCAGCATTTT. Its translation: CASSISSREPQHF.

The chain is built from TRBV19 and TRBJ1-5, with D tentatively TRBD1 (5 bases). The germline CDR1 and CDR2 sequences are LNHDA and SQIVND (reference sequence). The CDR3 runs 13 residues. V was cut by 10 bases and J by 3 bases, with 13 bases left in between. The CDR3 nucleotides read TGTGCCAATAAGGGGAAGTACAATCAGCCCCAGCATTTT. This encodes CANKGKYNQPQHF.

The J gene is TRBJ1-1, the V gene TRBV19, with D possibly TRBD1 on 5 matching bases. Trimming cost V 3 bases and J 0 bases, with 11 bases left between them. The CDR3 runs to 15 residues. Germline values: CDR1 LNHDA, CDR2 SQIVND (reference sequence). CDR3 protein: CASSIPQGVNTEAFF. Here the CDR3 DNA reads TGTGCCAGTAGTATTCCCCAGGGCGTGAACACTGAAGCTTTCTTT.

This clone was counted a single time. V is TRBV27 and J is TRBJ2-1; 14 positions agree with TRBD2. In germline, CDR1 is MNHEY, CDR2 SMNVEV (reference sequence). J was trimmed by 1 base and V by 6 bases; bases with no gene match: 5. This CDR3 comprises 17 residues. CDR3 DNA sequence: TGTGCCAGCAGCCTAAGACTAGCGGGGGGGTCCTACAATGAGCAGTTCTTC. Its translation: CASSLRLAGGSYNEQFF.

This chain connects TRBV19 to TRBJ2-3; 9 nucleotides agree with TRBD2. Unmatched junction bases numbered 12, after V lost 10 bases and J lost 4 bases. CDR3 size: 15 residues. Germline V gene sequence: CDR1 LNHDA, CDR2 SQIVND (reference sequence). The CDR3 DNA reads TGTGCCACCCAAGGAGCGGGAGGAGGTGCAGATACGCAGTATTTT. Translation: CATQGAGGGADTQYF.

The rearrangement joins TRBV5-4 to TRBJ2-3, with 11 bases identical to TRBD1. The length of the CDR3 is 13 residues. J was trimmed by 7 bases and V by 4 bases; bases with no gene match: 2. The V gene's germline CDR1 is SGHNT and CDR2 YYREEE (reference sequence). CDR3 loop: CASSGTGGHTQYF. CDR3 in DNA: TGTGCCAGCAGCGGGACAGGGGGGCATACGCAGTATTTT.

The chain employs TRBV28 and TRBJ1-4; possibly TRBD1 for D (6 bases). Per the germline V gene, CDR1 is MDHEN and CDR2 is SYDVKM. The V gene lost 11 bases and the J gene lost 5 bases, with 9 bases spanning the gap. The CDR3 length is 11 residues. The CDR3 DNA reads TGTGCCGCACAGGGCAATGAAAAACTGTTTTTT. Residues: CAAQGNEKLFF.

This clone is a singleton in its sample. This sequence joins TRBV10-2 and TRBJ2-7; a possible D gene is TRBD2 (6 bases). Germline assignment: CDR1 WSHSY and CDR2 SAAADI. V shed 0 bases and J shed 6 bases, with 9 bases lying between them. The CDR3 totals 13 residues. The CDR3 nucleotides are TGCGCCAGCAGTGAGTCTGGGAGGACCGAGCAGTACTTC. The encoded protein is CASSESGRTEQYF.

V gene TRBV20-1 combines with J gene TRBJ2-1; D remains unclear. Germline V CDR1 and CDR2: DFQATT, SNEGSKA (reference sequence). Trimming left V 2 bases short and J 10 bases short, with 9 bases between. The CDR3 has 11 amino acids. The CDR3 region is CSARQPDEQFF. The CDR3, as DNA: TGCAGTGCTAGACAGCCGGACGAGCAGTTCTTC.

This rearrangement joins TRBV5-6 to TRBJ1-2; 10 nucleotides line up with TRBD1. CDR3 length: 15 amino acids. V was pared by 0 bases and J by 4 bases, with 3 bases of the junction left unmatched. Germline V gene sequence: CDR1 SGHDT, CDR2 YYEEEE. The CDR3 is CASSLGTGGFYGYTF. The CDR3 DNA reads as TGTGCCAGCAGCTTGGGGACAGGGGGATTCTATGGCTACACCTTC.

The chain uses TRBV10-1 and TRBJ1-1; D unresolved. The germline CDR1 and CDR2 sequences are WNHNN and SYGVQD (reference sequence). With 2 bases removed from V and 10 bases from J, the gap between germline ends came to 14 bases. This CDR3 has 13 residues. CDR3 DNA sequence: TGCGCCAGCAGTGAGAGGTCTCCATCTGGAGCTTTCTTT. It is translated as CASSERSPSGAFF.

CDR3 sequence reads: CASSLGVGTGQETQYF. The DNA for the CDR3 is TGTGCCAGCAGCTTAGGGGTCGGGACAGGCCAAGAGACCCAGTACTTC. The rearrangement links TRBV7-6 to TRBJ2-5; TRBD1 matches at 8 bases. With 1 base clipped from V and 1 base from J, the junction kept 5 bases outside the gene matches. Per germline, CDR1 SGHVS and CDR2 FNYEAQ. This CDR3 is 16 amino acids long.

The V call is TRBV9, the J call TRBJ2-7; TRBD1 agrees at 8 bases. The CDR3 consists of 14 residues. V lost 0 bases to trimming and J lost 3 bases; unmatched junction nucleotides: 2. Germline V CDR1 and CDR2: SGDLS, YYNGEE. The CDR3 DNA reads TGTGCCAGCAGCGTAGGGGGACAGGACTACGAGCAGTACTTC. Translated, it gives CASSVGGQDYEQYF.

The chain employs TRBV11-2 and TRBJ2-1; a weak D match, TRBD1 (6 bases). Trimming removed 3 bases from V and 6 bases from J, with 15 bases in between. CDR1 is SGHAT, CDR2 FQNNGV, per germline. The CDR3 is 15 residues long. CDR3 nucleotide sequence: TGTGCCAGCAGCTTGAGGGGGAGTGGGGTCAATGAGCAGTTCTTC. This gives the protein CASSLRGSGVNEQFF.

V usage is TRBV28 and J usage is TRBJ1-5; D is undetermined. The CDR3 covers 12 residues. Germline V gives CDR1 MDHEN, CDR2 SYDVKM. Trimming removed 4 bases at V and 7 bases at J, with 8 bases between. Here the CDR3 reads CASSSGGQPQHF. The CDR3 nucleotides are TGTGCCAGCAGTTCAGGTGGCCAGCCCCAGCATTTT.

The rearrangement joins TRBV7-9 to TRBJ2-3, with D unclear. Germline CDR1 SEHNR, CDR2 FQNEAQ (reference sequence). The V and J ends lost 1 base and 6 bases respectively, with 2 bases between them. CDR3 length equals 11 residues. The CDR3 loop is CASSLVDTQYF. The CDR3 DNA is TGTGCCAGCAGCTTAGTGGATACGCAGTATTTT.

The rearrangement uses TRBV29-1 and TRBJ1-1; TRBD1 aligns across 9 bases. V trimming: 6 bases; J trimming: 7 bases; junction bases outside the gene matches: 6. Germline CDR1 reads SQVTM; CDR2 reads ANQGSEA. The CDR3 spans 12 residues. Written as DNA, the CDR3 is TGCAGCGTCACACAGGGGGCCTATGAAGCTTTCTTT. Translated, it gives CSVTQGAYEAFF. Using reference TRBV29-1 and TRBJ1-1 for the parts outside the CDR3, the full variable domain is SAVISQKPSRDICQRGTSLTIQCQVDSQVTMMFWYRQQPGQSLTLIATANQGSEATYESGFVIDKFPISRPNLTFSTLTVSNMSPEDSSIYLCSVTQGAYEAFFGQGTRLTVV.

The chain recombines TRBV11-2 with TRBJ1-6; no reliable D call. CDR3 length: 14 amino acids. Deletions cut 4 bases from V and 2 bases from J, with 6 bases between. CDR1 is SGHAT, CDR2 FQNNGV, per germline. CDR3 DNA: TGTGCCAGCAGCTCTGAGCCCTATAATTCACCCCTCCACTTT. Translating it yields CASSSEPYNSPLHF.

This clone was counted a few times. The rearrangement joins TRBV5-1 to TRBJ1-6; no reliable D call. This CDR3 comprises 17 residues. Germline CDR1 SGHRS, CDR2 YFSETQ. Trimming removed 0 bases at V and 0 bases at J, with 10 bases between. The CDR3 spells CASSLAGRSSYNSPLHF. CDR3 sequence (DNA): TGCGCCAGCAGCTTGGCGGGCAGGAGCTCCTATAATTCACCCCTCCACTTT.

This chain's CDR3 is CSVTPLAGYEQYF. CDR3 bases: TGCAGCGTGACCCCACTAGCGGGCTACGAGCAGTACTTC. V is TRBV29-1 and J is TRBJ2-7; the match to TRBD2 covers 9 bases. V was clipped by 6 bases and J by 3 bases; unmatched bases: 6. The CDR3 spans 13 residues. Per the germline V gene, CDR1 is SQVTM and CDR2 is ANQGSEA.

The chain has TRBV6-5 and TRBJ2-5, with 9 bases lining up with TRBD1. Trimming cost V 6 bases and J 5 bases; bases outside gene matches: 7. Germline CDR1 and CDR2: MNHEY and SVGAGI. The CDR3 loop spans 14 amino acids. Written as DNA, the CDR3 is TGTGCCAGCAGGGACAGGGGTGGATATGAGACCCAGTACTTC. This encodes CASRDRGGYETQYF.

The chain carries TRBV5-4 and TRBJ2-3, with D possibly being TRBD1 (5 bases). Trimming cost V 4 bases and J 6 bases, with 18 bases left between them. From germline, CDR1 is SGHNT and CDR2 YYREEE (reference sequence). The CDR3 has 15 amino acids. This chain's CDR3 is CASSHSPSGRDTQYF. DNA for the CDR3: TGTGCCAGCAGCCATTCCCCGTCAGGGCGGGATACGCAGTATTTT.